Given below is one T cell receptor beta chain in context. This specimen belongs to a study of T cell responses to AZD1222 COVID-19 vaccine. With 7 bases removed from V and 5 bases from J, the gap between germline ends came to 8 bases. The CDR3 is 12 residues long. Per the germline V gene, CDR1 is KGHDR and CDR2 is SFDVKD. Here immunoSEQ multiplex PCR was the method, and the copy in TCRdb shows in-frame clones only, minus some. In the table there are over 150,000 clones, approximately 92% of which are singletons. This material consisted of peripheral blood, taken on day 0 of AZD1222 vaccination. V and J are TRBV24-1 and TRBJ2-1; tentatively, D is TRBD2 (6 bases). The source of this sequence is an adult in good health. The CDR3 sequence: CATSRTNNEQFF. In DNA, the CDR3 is TGTGCCACCAGCAGGACTAACAATGAGCAGTTCTTC.